A single sample gave rise to the 29 T cell receptor beta chains below, sequenced in a study of persistence of HIV-infected CD4 T cells. The antigens for these receptors are not known. The stimulus was lysate of CMV-infected fibroblasts, around 10 ug/mL. Sorted nonresponding memory CD4+ T cells were CD40L-negative, CD69-negative, CD45RO-high. The immunoSEQ assay was version 4, run in survey mode. Sequencing was performed with immunoSEQ multiplex PCR; in TCRdb, only in-frame clones are kept and a portion is missing. The data show tens of thousands of clones, about four fifths seen once. The sample consisted of CD4+ T cells sorted from PBMCs after roughly 18-hour stimulation, taken from a patient who received antiretroviral therapy. Receptor source: an adult man with HIV who was CMV-seropositive.

J is TRBJ2-1 and V is TRBV6-2 or TRBV6-3; D remains ambiguous. Germline-derived CDR1 and CDR2 are MNHEY and SVGEGT. Trimming removed 4 bases from V and 4 bases from J, with 8 bases in between. The CDR3 covers 13 residues. The CDR3 loop is CASSFEVYNEQFF. In DNA form, the CDR3 reads TGTGCCAGCAGTTTTGAAGTTTACAATGAGCAGTTCTTC.

V and J are TRBV28 and TRBJ2-7, with 10 bases fitting TRBD1. The CDR3 contains 14 residues. Unmatched junction bases numbered 3, after V lost 2 bases and J lost 5 bases. Germline V lookup: CDR1 MDHEN, CDR2 SYDVKM. CDR3 in amino acids: CASSLRDRGHEQYF. DNA for the CDR3: TGTGCCAGCAGTTTACGGGACAGGGGCCACGAGCAGTACTTC.

The V call is TRBV2, the J call TRBJ1-5; 8 bases map to TRBD1. Germline V CDR1 and CDR2: SNHLY, FYNNEI. The CDR3 is 14 residues long. The ends lost 7 bases at V and 6 bases at J; junction bases unmatched: 8. The chain's CDR3 is CASNLRTGRQPQHF. In DNA form, the CDR3 reads TGTGCCAGCAACCTACGGACAGGGCGTCAGCCCCAGCATTTT.

This clone was found once. The chain has TRBV7-6 and TRBJ1-2; 12 bases agree with TRBD1. The CDR3 covers 14 residues. The germline CDR1 and CDR2 sequences are SGHVS and FNYEAQ. The junction had 4 bases not matched to a gene; V was cut back by 3 bases and J by 8 bases. The CDR3 DNA is TGTGCCAGCAGCTTGGGACAGGGGGCAATAGGCTACACCTTC. It translates to CASSLGQGAIGYTF.

This clone occurred once. V usage is TRBV9 and J usage is TRBJ2-3, with unresolved D. CDR3 size: 11 residues. V gave up 4 bases and J gave up 3 bases, with 3 bases separating them. The germline V gene encodes CDR1 SGDLS and CDR2 YYNGEE. CDR3 amino acids: CASSRTDTQYF. CDR3 nucleotides: TGTGCCAGCAGCCGAACAGATACGCAGTATTTT.

J is TRBJ2-1 and V is TRBV9; D gene unclear. The CDR3 is made up of 14 amino acids. Germline lookup yields CDR1 SGDLS and CDR2 YYNGEE. Trimming took off 4 bases at V and 3 bases at J, with 11 bases between the two ends. The DNA of the CDR3 is TGTGCCAGCAGCCCCGACGGGTACTACAATGAGCAGTTCTTC. Translating gives CASSPDGYYNEQFF.

V is TRBV28 and J is TRBJ1-4; D may be TRBD1 (6 bases). The CDR3 sequence is 14 residues long. Trimming took off 6 bases at V and 7 bases at J, with 15 bases between the two ends. The germline CDR1 and CDR2 sequences are MDHEN and SYDVKM. The CDR3 bases are TGTGCCAGCAGGCTAGGGGGTTCTAGTGAAAAACTGTTTTTT. Amino acids: CASRLGGSSEKLFF.

J is TRBJ1-2 and V is TRBV10-3; D unclear. The CDR3 runs to 13 residues. The ends were cut back, 3 bases at V and 0 bases at J, with 5 bases in the middle. CDR1 is ENHRY and CDR2 is SYGVKD in the germline V gene. DNA for the CDR3: TGTGCCATCAGTGATGGAGCTAACTATGGCTACACCTTC. This codes for CAISDGANYGYTF.

This rearrangement joins TRBV4-1 to TRBJ2-5; D may be TRBD2 (6 bases). The DNA end is a closer match to TRBJ2-7, so the J assignment may be wrong. The length of the CDR3 is 17 residues. Germline CDR1 reads MGHRA; CDR2 reads YSYEKL. The CDR3 protein is CASSQEQFGGRSYEQYF. CDR3 coding DNA: TGCGCCAGCAGCCAAGAGCAGTTTGGAGGGAGATCCTACGAGCAGTACTTC.

The chain has TRBV30 and TRBJ2-7, with 8 positions matching TRBD1. V lost 1 base, J lost 6 bases, and 2 bases stayed unmatched. This CDR3 comprises 12 residues. Germline CDR1 is GTSNPN and CDR2 is SVGIG (reference sequence). The CDR3 spells CAWSATGGEQYF. DNA for the CDR3: TGTGCCTGGAGTGCCACAGGGGGCGAGCAGTACTTC. Full variable domain (outside the CDR3, taken from reference TRBV30 and TRBJ2-7): SQTIHQWPATLVQPVGSPLSLECTVEGTSNPNLYWYRQAAGRGLQLLFYSVGIGQISSEVPQNLSASRPQDRQFILSSKKLLLSDSGFYLCAWSATGGEQYFGPGTRLTVT.

The J gene is TRBJ1-6, the V gene TRBV4-2, with D possibly matching TRBD1 (5 bases). CDR1 LGHNA and CDR2 YNFKEQ come from the germline V gene. This CDR3 comprises 13 residues. V lost 0 bases and J 10 bases, leaving 7 bases between the germline ends. The CDR3 DNA sequence: TGTGCCAGCAGCCAAGACTGGGGCTCACCCCTCCACTTT. Its protein product is CASSQDWGSPLHF.

The rearrangement uses TRBV28 and TRBJ1-2; the D is unclear. Germline-derived CDR1 and CDR2 are MDHEN and SYDVKM. This CDR3 region has 13 residues. Trimming cost V 6 bases and J 8 bases, with 16 bases left between them. This chain's CDR3 is CASSPPGFRGYTF. DNA for the CDR3: TGTGCCAGCAGCCCACCGGGGTTTCGGGGCTACACCTTC.

The chain combines TRBV5-1 with TRBJ2-2; D is possibly TRBD1 or TRBD2 (5 bases each). Germline values: CDR1 SGHRS, CDR2 YFSETQ. V gave up 1 base and J gave up 6 bases, with 10 bases separating them. The length of the CDR3 is 14 residues. The chain's CDR3 is CASSLPRGAGELFF. CDR3 sequence (DNA): TGCGCCAGCAGCTTGCCAAGAGGGGCCGGGGAGCTGTTTTTT.

A note on this clone: A read error may produce the germline difference seen at one junction end. This chain joins TRBV6-1 and TRBJ1-2; no clear D. CDR1 is MNHNS, CDR2 SASEGT, per germline. This CDR3 has 16 amino acids. CDR3: CASREGLLGGPYGYTF. CDR3 coding DNA: TGTGCCAGCAGGGAAGGGCTTTTAGGAGGACCGTATGGCTACACCTTC.

The chain recombines TRBV18 with TRBJ2-1, with 9 nucleotides matching TRBD2. CDR3 length: 17 residues. Germline V gives CDR1 KGHSH, CDR2 LQKENI. The trim removed 3 bases at V and 0 bases at J, leaving 6 bases unmatched. In DNA, the CDR3 is TGTGCCAGCTCACCCCGGACTAGCGCCTACTCCTACAATGAGCAGTTCTTC. Residues: CASSPRTSAYSYNEQFF.

CDR3 coding DNA: TGTGCCAGCAACCCACGGAGCTCTGGAAACACCATATATTTT. This sequence encodes CASNPRSSGNTIYF. The chain uses TRBV6-5 and TRBJ1-3, with D unclear. V lost 7 bases to trimming and J lost 0 bases, with 10 bases between them. The CDR3 spans 14 residues. Germline V gives CDR1 MNHEY, CDR2 SVGAGI.

The chain uses TRBV14 and TRBJ2-1; the D gene is possibly TRBD1 (6 bases). V lost 7 bases and J 3 bases, leaving 13 bases between the germline ends. The germline V gene encodes CDR1 SGHDN and CDR2 FVKESK. The CDR3 contains 14 residues. In DNA form, the CDR3 reads TGTGCCAGCACCCCAAGGACAGACTACAATGAGCAGTTCTTC. Its protein product is CASTPRTDYNEQFF.

V and J are TRBV9 and TRBJ2-5; no definite D call. V shed 0 bases and J shed 7 bases, with 13 bases lying between them. The CDR3 loop spans 14 amino acids. CDR1 is SGDLS and CDR2 is YYNGEE in the germline V gene. This CDR3 is CASSVAGPDATQYF. As DNA, the CDR3 is TGTGCCAGCAGCGTAGCCGGCCCGGATGCGACCCAGTACTTC.

This chain connects TRBV7-9 to TRBJ1-6; TRBD1 aligns across 7 bases. The CDR3 totals 17 residues. V gave up 5 bases and J gave up 6 bases; unmatched junction bases: 13. The germline V gene encodes CDR1 SEHNR and CDR2 FQNEAQ (reference sequence). The DNA for the CDR3 is TGTGCCAGCAGCCATCGACAGGGCTCCGATATTAATTCACCCCTCCACTTT. Translating it yields CASSHRQGSDINSPLHF.

The gene calls are TRBV5-1 and TRBJ1-1; tentative D call: TRBD1 (6 bases). The CDR3 has 13 amino acids. Trimming took 4 bases from V and 5 from J, leaving 12 bases between them. Germline CDR1 and CDR2: SGHRS and YFSETQ. The CDR3 DNA is TGCGCCAGCAGCACAGGGAGTTCAACTGAAGCTTTCTTT. This gives the protein CASSTGSSTEAFF.

The V gene is TRBV24-1, the J gene TRBJ1-4, with 8 bases that match TRBD1. Germline V gene lookup returns CDR1 KGHDR and CDR2 SFDVKD. The V gene end was trimmed by 2 bases and the J gene end by 7 bases; junction bases not matched to a gene: 5. This CDR3 has 15 residues. The CDR3 sequence: CATSDSSDRGEKLFF. The CDR3, as DNA: TGTGCCACCAGTGATTCTTCCGACAGGGGTGAAAAACTGTTTTTT.

Details on this clone: The junction differs from germline at one of its ends, possibly a read error. The gene calls are TRBV6-5 and TRBJ1-1; 7 bases align to TRBD1. The germline V gene encodes CDR1 MNHEY and CDR2 SVGAGI. The CDR3 is made up of 10 amino acids. CDR3 amino acids: CASSSWDSTF. The DNA for the CDR3 is TGTGCCAGCAGTTCCTGGGACAGTACATTT.

The rearrangement links TRBV3-1 (or the pseudogene TRBV3-2) to TRBJ2-5, with unresolved D. The CDR3 spans 10 residues. V lost 8 bases, J lost 5 bases, and 6 bases lay in between. CDR1 and CDR2 from the germline V gene are LGHDT and YNNKEL (reference sequence). The CDR3 reads CASGRETQYF. The DNA for the CDR3 is TGTGCCAGCGGTCGTGAGACCCAGTACTTC.

This chain joins TRBV30 and TRBJ1-5; tentative D call: TRBD1 (6 bases). The CDR3 contains 14 residues. Per the germline V gene, CDR1 is GTSNPN and CDR2 is SVGIG (reference sequence). With 0 bases removed from V and 6 bases from J, the gap between germline ends came to 12 bases. CDR3 region: CAWSVLQGGQPQHF. CDR3 bases: TGTGCCTGGAGTGTACTACAGGGAGGTCAGCCCCAGCATTTT.

The gene calls are TRBV20-1 and TRBJ2-7, with a possible D match to TRBD1 (5 bases). V lost 3 bases, J lost 4 bases, and 13 bases lay in between. Germline loops: CDR1 DFQATT, CDR2 SNEGSKA (reference sequence). The CDR3 is made up of 13 amino acids. CDR3 DNA: TGCAGTGCTAGTTCTCAGGGTGGATACGAGCAGTACTTC. Residues: CSASSQGGYEQYF.

The V and J genes are TRBV10-3 and TRBJ2-7; D is unclear. Germline loops: CDR1 ENHRY, CDR2 SYGVKD. Deletions cut 4 bases from V and 3 bases from J, with 10 bases between. This CDR3 comprises 13 residues. CDR3 in amino acids: CAISGPSSYEQYF. Here the CDR3 DNA reads TGTGCCATCAGTGGGCCCAGCAGCTACGAGCAGTACTTC.

This chain uses TRBV7-2 with TRBJ1-2; TRBD1 might be the D (5 bases). The CDR3 is 13 amino acids. The germline gives CDR1 SGHTA, CDR2 FQGNSA. With 3 bases removed from V and 4 bases from J, the gap between germline ends came to 9 bases. CDR3 bases: TGTGCCAGCAGCTTCGACAGCTCCTATGGCTACACCTTC. Translation: CASSFDSSYGYTF.

The rearrangement uses TRBV19 and TRBJ2-5, with D possibly being TRBD1 (5 bases). Germline CDR1 is LNHDA and CDR2 is SQIVND (reference sequence). The CDR3 contains 17 residues. The V and J ends lost 1 base and 1 base respectively, with 16 bases between them. The CDR3 sequence is CASSIGTRTGGQETQYF. CDR3 DNA: TGTGCCAGTAGTATAGGTACAAGAACAGGTGGCCAAGAGACCCAGTACTTC.

The chain uses TRBV19 and TRBJ2-3; 8 bases agree with TRBD1. The trim removed 5 bases at V and 5 bases at J, leaving 3 bases unmatched. CDR1 is LNHDA, CDR2 SQIVND, per germline (reference sequence). The CDR3 is made up of 13 amino acids. The CDR3 region has the DNA TGTGCCAGTAGTGGGGGACAGGTAGATACGCAGTATTTT. Its translation: CASSGGQVDTQYF.